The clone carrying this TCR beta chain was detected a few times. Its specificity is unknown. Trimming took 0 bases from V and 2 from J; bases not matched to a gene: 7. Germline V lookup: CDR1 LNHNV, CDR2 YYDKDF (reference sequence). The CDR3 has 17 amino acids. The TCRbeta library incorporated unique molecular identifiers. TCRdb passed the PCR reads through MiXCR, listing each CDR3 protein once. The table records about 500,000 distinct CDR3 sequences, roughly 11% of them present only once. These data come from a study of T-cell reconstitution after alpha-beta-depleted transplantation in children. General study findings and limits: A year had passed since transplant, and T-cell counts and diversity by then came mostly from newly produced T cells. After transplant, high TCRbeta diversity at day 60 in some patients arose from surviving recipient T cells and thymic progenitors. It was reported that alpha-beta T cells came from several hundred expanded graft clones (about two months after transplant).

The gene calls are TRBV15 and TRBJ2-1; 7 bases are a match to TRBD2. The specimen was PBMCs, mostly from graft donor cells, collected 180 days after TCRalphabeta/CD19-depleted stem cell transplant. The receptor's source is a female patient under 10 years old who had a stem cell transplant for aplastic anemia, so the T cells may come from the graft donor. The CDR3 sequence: CATSRDPSGAPYNEQFF. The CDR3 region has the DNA TGTGCCACCAGCAGAGACCCTAGCGGAGCCCCCTACAATGAGCAGTTCTTC.